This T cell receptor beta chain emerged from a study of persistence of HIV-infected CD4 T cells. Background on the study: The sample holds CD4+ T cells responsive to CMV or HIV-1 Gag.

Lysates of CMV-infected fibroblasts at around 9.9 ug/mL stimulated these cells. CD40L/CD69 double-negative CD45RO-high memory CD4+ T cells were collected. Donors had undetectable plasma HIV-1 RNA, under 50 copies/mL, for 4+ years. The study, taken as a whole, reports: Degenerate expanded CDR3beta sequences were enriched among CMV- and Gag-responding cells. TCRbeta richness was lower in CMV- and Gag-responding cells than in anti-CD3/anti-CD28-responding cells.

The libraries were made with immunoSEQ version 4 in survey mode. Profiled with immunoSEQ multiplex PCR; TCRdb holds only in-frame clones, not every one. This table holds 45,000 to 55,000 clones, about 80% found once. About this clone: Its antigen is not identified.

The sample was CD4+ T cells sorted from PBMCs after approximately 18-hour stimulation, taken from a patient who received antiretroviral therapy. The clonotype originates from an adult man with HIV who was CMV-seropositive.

CDR3 protein: CASSQDRVSEKLFF. CDR3 nucleotides: TGTGCCAGCAGCCAGGACAGGGTGAGCGAAAAACTGTTTTTT. The chain has TRBV3-1 (or the pseudogene TRBV3-2) and TRBJ1-4; TRBD1 agrees at 8 bases. The germline V gene has CDR1 LGHDT and CDR2 YNNKEL (reference sequence). The CDR3 has 14 amino acids. V shed 3 bases and J 8 bases; nucleotides not matched to a gene: 5.